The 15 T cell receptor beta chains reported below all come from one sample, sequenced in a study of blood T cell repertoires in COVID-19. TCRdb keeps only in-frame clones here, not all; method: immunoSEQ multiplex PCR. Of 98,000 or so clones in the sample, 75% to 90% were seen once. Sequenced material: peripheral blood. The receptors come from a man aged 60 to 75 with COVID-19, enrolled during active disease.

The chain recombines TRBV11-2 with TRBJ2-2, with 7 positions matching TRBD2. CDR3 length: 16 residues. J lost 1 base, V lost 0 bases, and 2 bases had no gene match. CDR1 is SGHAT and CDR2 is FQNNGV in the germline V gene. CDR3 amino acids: CASSLDSGGNTGELFF. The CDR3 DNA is TGTGCCAGCAGCTTAGATTCGGGAGGGAACACCGGGGAGCTGTTTTTT.

For the CDR3, the DNA is TGTGCCAGCAGCGCGGGACAGGGGTATTCACCCCTCCACTTT. Its protein product is CASSAGQGYSPLHF. The rearrangement uses TRBV7-8 and TRBJ1-6, with TRBD1 matching 10 bases. Unmatched junction bases numbered 3, after V lost 5 bases and J lost 8 bases. The germline V gene encodes CDR1 SGHVS and CDR2 FQNEAQ. The CDR3 consists of 14 residues.

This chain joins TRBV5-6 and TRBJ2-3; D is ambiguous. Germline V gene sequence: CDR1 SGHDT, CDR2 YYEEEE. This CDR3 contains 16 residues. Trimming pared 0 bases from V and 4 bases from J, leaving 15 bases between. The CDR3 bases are TGTGCCAGCAGCTTGGTGGGCAGGAAAGTCTCAGATACGCAGTATTTT. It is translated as CASSLVGRKVSDTQYF.

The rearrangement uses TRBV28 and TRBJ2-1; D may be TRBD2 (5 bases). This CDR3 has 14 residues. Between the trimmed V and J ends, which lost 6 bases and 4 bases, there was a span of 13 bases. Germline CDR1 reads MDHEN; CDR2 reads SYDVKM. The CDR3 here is CASRISGEYNEQFF. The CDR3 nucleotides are TGTGCCAGCAGAATAAGCGGAGAATACAATGAGCAGTTCTTC. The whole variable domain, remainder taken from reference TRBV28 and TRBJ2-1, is DVKVTQSSRYLVKRTGEKVFLECVQDMDHENMFWYRQDPGLGLRLIYFSYDVKMKEKGDIPEGYSVSREKKERFSLILESASTNQTSMYLCASRISGEYNEQFFGPGTRLTVL.

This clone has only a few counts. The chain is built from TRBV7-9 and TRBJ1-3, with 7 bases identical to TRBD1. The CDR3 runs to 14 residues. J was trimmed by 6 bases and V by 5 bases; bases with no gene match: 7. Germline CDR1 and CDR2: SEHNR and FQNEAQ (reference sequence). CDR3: CASSENRGSNTIYF. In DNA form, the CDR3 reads TGTGCCAGCAGCGAAAACAGGGGATCAAACACCATATATTTT. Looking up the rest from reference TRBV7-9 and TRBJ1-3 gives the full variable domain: DTGVSQNPRHKITKRGQNVTFRCDPISEHNRLYWYRQTLGQGPEFLTYFQNEAQLEKSRLLSDRFSAERPKGSFSTLEIQRTEQGDSAMYLCASSENRGSNTIYFGEGSWLTVV.

In DNA, the CDR3 is TGTGCCAGCAGCCAAGGACTAGCGGGAGAAGATACGCAGTATTTT. This sequence encodes CASSQGLAGEDTQYF. The V call is TRBV5-4, the J call TRBJ2-3; 13 nucleotides align to TRBD2. V dropped 4 bases and J dropped 5; count of bases not matched to a gene: 4. CDR1 is SGHNT and CDR2 is YYREEE in the germline V gene (reference sequence). This CDR3 contains 15 residues.

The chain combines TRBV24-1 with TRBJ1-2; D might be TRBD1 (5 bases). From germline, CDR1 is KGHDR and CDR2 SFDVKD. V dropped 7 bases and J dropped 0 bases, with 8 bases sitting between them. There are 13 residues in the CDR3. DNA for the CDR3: TGTGCCACCAGCGGGGGGGCTAACTATGGCTACACCTTC. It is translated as CATSGGANYGYTF.

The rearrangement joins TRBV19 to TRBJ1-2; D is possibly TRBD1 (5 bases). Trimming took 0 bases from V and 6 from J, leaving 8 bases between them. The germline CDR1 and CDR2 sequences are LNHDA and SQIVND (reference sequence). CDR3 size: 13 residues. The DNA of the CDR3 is TGTGCCAGTAGTATAGATCCAGGGCATGGCTACACCTTC. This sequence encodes CASSIDPGHGYTF.

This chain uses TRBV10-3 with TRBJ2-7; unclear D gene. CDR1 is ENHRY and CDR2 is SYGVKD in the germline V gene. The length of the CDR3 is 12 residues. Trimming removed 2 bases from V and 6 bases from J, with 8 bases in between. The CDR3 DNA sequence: TGTGCCATCAGTGAGGGAGTCAGCGAGCAGTACTTC. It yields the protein CAISEGVSEQYF.

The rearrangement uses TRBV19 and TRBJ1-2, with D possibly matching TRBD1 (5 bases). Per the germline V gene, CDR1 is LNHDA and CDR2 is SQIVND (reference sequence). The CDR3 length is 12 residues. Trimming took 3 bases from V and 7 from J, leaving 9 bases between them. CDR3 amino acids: CASSISGPGYTF. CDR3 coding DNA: TGTGCCAGTAGTATTTCAGGGCCTGGCTACACCTTC.

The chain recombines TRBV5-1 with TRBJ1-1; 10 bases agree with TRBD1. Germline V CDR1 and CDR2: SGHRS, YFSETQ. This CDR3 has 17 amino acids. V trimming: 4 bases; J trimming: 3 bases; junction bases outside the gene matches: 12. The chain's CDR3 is CASSRAPPTGGYTEAFF. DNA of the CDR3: TGCGCCAGCAGCCGGGCCCCTCCGACAGGGGGCTACACTGAAGCTTTCTTT.

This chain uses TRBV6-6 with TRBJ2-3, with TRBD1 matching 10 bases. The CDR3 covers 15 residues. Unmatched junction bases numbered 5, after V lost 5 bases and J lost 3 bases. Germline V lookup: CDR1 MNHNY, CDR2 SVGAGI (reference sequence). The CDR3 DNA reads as TGTGCCAGCAGTCCTCCGGACAGGGGGACAGATACGCAGTATTTT. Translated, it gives CASSPPDRGTDTQYF.

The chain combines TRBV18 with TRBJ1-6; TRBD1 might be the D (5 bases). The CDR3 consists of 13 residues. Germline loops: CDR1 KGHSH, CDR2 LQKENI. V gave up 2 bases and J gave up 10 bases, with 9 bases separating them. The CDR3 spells CASSPGQGSPLHF. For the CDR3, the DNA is TGTGCCAGCTCACCAGGCCAGGGCTCACCCCTCCACTTT.

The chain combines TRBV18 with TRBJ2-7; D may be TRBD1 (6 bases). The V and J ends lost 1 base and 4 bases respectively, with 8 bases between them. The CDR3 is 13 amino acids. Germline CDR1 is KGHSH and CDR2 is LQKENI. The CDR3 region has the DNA TGTGCCAGCTCACCACGGGACAAGTACGAGCAGTACTTC. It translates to CASSPRDKYEQYF.

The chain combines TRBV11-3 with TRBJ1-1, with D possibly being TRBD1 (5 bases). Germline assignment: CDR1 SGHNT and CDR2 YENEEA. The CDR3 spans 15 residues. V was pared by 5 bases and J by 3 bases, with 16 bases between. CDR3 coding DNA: TGTGCCAGCAGCCCCTCGTGGGGGGAAGACACTGAAGCTTTCTTT. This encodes CASSPSWGEDTEAFF.